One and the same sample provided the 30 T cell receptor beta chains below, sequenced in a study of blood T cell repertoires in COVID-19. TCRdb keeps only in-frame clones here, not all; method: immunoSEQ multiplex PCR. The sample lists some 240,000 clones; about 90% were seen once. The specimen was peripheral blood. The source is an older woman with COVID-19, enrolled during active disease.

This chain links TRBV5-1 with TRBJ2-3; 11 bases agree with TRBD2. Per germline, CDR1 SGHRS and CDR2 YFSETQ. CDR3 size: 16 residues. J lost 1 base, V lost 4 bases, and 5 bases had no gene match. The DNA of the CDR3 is TGCGCCAGCAGCATACGTAGCGGGAGGGGCACAGATACGCAGTATTTT. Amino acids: CASSIRSGRGTDTQYF.

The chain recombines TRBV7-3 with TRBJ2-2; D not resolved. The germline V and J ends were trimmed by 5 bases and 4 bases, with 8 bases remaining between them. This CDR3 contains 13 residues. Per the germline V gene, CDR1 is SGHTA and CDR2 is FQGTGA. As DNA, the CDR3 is TGTGCCAGCAGCCTATCCGCCACCGGGGAGCTGTTTTTT. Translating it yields CASSLSATGELFF.

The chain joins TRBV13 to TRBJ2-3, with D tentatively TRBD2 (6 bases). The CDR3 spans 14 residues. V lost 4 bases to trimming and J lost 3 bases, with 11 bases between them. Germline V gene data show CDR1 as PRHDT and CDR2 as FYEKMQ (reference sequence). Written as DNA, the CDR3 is TGTGCCAGCAGCTCGGGACTTGCAACAGATACGCAGTATTTT. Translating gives CASSSGLATDTQYF.

For the CDR3, the DNA is TGCGCCAGCAGCTTAGGACAGGGTCCGGGCTACACCTTC. It is translated as CASSLGQGPGYTF. V is TRBV5-1 and J is TRBJ1-2, with 8 bases identical to TRBD1. Germline CDR1 and CDR2: SGHRS and YFSETQ. V lost 2 bases, J lost 8 bases, and 5 bases stayed unmatched. This CDR3 is built from 13 residues.

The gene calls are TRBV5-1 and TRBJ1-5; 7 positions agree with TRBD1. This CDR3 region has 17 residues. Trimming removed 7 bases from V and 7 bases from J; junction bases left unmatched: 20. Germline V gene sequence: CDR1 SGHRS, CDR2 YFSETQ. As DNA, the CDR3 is TGCGCCAGCGCGCGCAACGTGGGACAGCCGGGGGAACAGCCCCAGCATTTT. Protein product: CASARNVGQPGEQPQHF.

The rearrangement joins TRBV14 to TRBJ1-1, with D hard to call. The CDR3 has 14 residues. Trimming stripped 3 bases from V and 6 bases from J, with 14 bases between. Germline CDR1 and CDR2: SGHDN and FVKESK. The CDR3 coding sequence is TGTGCCAGCAGCCAGAACACAGTACTCTCTGAAGCTTTCTTT. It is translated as CASSQNTVLSEAFF. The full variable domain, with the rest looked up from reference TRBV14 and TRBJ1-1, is EAGVTQFPSHSVIEKGQTVTLRCDPISGHDNLYWYRRVMGKEIKFLLHFVKESKQDESGMPNNRFLAERTGGTYSTLKVQPAELEDSGVYFCASSQNTVLSEAFFGQGTRLTVV.

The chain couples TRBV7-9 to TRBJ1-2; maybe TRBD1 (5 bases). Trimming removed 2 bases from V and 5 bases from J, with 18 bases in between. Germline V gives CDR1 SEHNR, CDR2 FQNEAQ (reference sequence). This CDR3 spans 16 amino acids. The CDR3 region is CASSLKGASGPYGYTF. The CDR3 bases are TGTGCCAGCAGCTTAAAAGGGGCGAGTGGCCCATATGGCTACACCTTC.

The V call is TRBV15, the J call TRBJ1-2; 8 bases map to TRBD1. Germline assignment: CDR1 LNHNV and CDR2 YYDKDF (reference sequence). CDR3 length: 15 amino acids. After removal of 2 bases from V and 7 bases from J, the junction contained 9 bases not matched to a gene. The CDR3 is CATSRYERTGSGYTF. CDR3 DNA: TGTGCCACCAGCAGATACGAAAGGACAGGGTCTGGCTACACCTTC.

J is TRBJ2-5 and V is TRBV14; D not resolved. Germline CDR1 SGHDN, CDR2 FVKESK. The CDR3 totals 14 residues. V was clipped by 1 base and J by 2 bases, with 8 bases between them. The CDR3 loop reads CASSQGRPQETQYF. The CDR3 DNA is TGTGCCAGCAGCCAAGGGAGACCTCAAGAGACCCAGTACTTC.

The CDR3 loop is CASSLQGGAFYEQYF. The CDR3 nucleotides are TGTGCCAGCAGCCTCCAGGGTGGGGCTTTCTACGAGCAGTACTTC. The V call is TRBV3-1 (or the pseudogene TRBV3-2), the J call TRBJ2-7; D might be TRBD1 (5 bases). This CDR3 is 15 amino acids long. Germline loops: CDR1 LGHDT, CDR2 YNNKEL (reference sequence). The germline V and J ends were trimmed by 4 bases and 3 bases, with 16 bases remaining between them.

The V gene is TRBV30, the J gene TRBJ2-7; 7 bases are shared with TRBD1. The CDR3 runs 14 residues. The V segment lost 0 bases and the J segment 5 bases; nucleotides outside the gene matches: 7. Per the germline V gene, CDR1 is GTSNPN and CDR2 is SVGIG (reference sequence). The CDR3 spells CAWSVLKGANEQYF. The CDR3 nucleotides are TGTGCCTGGAGTGTACTTAAGGGGGCCAACGAGCAGTACTTC.

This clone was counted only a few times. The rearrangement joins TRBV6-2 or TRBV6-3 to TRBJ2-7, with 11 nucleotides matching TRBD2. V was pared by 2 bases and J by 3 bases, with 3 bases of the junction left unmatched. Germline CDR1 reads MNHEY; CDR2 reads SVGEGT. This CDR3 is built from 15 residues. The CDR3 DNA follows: TGTGCCAGCAGTTACCCCACTAGCGGGGGCTACGAGCAGTACTTC. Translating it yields CASSYPTSGGYEQYF.

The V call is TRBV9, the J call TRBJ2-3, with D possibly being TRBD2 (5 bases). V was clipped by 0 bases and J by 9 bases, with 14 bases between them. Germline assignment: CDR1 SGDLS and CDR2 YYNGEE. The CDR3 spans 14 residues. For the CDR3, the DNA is TGTGCCAGCAGCGTAGCTATTGCATCGGGGACGCAGTATTTT. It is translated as CASSVAIASGTQYF.

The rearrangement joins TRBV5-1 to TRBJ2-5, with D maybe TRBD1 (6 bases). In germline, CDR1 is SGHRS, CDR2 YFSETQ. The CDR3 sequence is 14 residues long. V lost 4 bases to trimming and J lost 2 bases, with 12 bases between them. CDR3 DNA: TGCGCCAGCAGCCCAGACAGGCAGCAAGAGACCCAGTACTTC. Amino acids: CASSPDRQQETQYF.

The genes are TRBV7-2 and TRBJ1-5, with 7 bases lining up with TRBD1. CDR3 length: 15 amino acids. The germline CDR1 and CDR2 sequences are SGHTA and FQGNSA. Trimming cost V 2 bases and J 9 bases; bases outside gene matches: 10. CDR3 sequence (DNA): TGTGCCAGCAGCTTATTTGGACAGGACTTCGGGCCCCAGCATTTT. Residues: CASSLFGQDFGPQHF. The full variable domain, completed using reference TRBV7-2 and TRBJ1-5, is GAGVSQSPSNKVTEKGKDVELRCDPISGHTALYWYRQSLGQGLEFLIYFQGNSAPDKSGLPSDRFSAERTGGSVSTLTIQRTQQEDSAVYLCASSLFGQDFGPQHFGDGTRLSIL.

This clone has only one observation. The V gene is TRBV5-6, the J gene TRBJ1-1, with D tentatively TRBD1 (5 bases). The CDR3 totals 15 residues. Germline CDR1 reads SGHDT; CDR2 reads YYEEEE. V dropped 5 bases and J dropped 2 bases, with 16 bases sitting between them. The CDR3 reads CASRWGQGLNTEAFF. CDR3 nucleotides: TGTGCCAGCAGGTGGGGCCAGGGACTAAACACTGAAGCTTTCTTT.

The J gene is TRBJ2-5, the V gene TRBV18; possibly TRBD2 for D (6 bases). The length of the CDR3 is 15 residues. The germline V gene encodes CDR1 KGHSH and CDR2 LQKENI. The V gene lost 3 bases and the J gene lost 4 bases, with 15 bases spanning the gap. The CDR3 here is CASSPFDGSGETQYF. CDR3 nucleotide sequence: TGTGCCAGCTCACCCTTCGACGGGAGTGGAGAGACCCAGTACTTC. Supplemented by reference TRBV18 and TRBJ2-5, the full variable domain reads NAGVMQNPRHLVRRRGQEARLRCSPMKGHSHVYWYRQLPEEGLKFMVYLQKENIIDESGMPKERFSAEFPKEGPSILRIQQVVRGDSAAYFCASSPFDGSGETQYFGPGTRLLVL.

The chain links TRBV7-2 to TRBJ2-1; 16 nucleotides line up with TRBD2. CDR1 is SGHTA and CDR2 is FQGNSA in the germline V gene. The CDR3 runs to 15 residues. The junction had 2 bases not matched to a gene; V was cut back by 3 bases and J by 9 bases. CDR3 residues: CASSLGLAGGSEQFF. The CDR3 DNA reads TGTGCCAGCAGCTTGGGACTAGCGGGAGGGTCTGAGCAGTTCTTC.

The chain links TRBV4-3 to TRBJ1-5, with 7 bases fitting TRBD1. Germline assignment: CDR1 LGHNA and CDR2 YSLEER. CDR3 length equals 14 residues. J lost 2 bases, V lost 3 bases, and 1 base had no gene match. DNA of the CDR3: TGCGCCAGCAGCCAGGGACAGCGCAATCAGCCCCAGCATTTT. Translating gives CASSQGQRNQPQHF.

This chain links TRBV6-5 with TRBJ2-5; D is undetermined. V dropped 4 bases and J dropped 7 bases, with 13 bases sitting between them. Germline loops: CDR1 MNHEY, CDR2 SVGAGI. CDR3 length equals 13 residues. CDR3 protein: CASSSVATGTQYF. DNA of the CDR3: TGTGCCAGCAGTTCGGTAGCCACGGGGACCCAGTACTTC.

CDR3 residues: CASSYAKGVSQPQHF. The DNA of the CDR3 is TGTGCCAGCAGTTATGCCAAGGGGGTCAGTCAGCCCCAGCATTTT. The chain recombines TRBV6-5 with TRBJ1-5; tentative D call: TRBD1 (6 bases). The CDR3 is made up of 15 amino acids. Germline CDR1 is MNHEY and CDR2 is SVGAGI. V shed 3 bases and J shed 6 bases, with 15 bases lying between them.

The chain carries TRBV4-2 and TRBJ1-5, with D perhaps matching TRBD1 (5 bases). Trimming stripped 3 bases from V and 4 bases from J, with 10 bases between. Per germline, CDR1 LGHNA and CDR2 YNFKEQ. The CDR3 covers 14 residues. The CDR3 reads CASSHLQGNQPQHF. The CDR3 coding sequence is TGTGCCAGCAGCCACCTTCAGGGAAATCAGCCCCAGCATTTT.

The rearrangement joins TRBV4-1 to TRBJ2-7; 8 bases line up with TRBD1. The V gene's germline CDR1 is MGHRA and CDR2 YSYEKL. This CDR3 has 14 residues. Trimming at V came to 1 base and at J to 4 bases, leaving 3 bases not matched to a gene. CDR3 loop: CASSQGGQVYEQYF. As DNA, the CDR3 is TGCGCCAGCAGCCAAGGGGGACAGGTGTACGAGCAGTACTTC.

The CDR3 here is CASSQEGGQGYGYTF. The CDR3 nucleotides are TGCGCCAGCAGCCAGGAAGGGGGACAGGGCTATGGCTACACCTTC. The rearrangement links TRBV4-1 to TRBJ1-2; 9 positions agree with TRBD1. Germline loops: CDR1 MGHRA, CDR2 YSYEKL. There are 15 residues in the CDR3. J gave up 4 bases and V 3 bases, and 6 bases lay outside the gene matches.

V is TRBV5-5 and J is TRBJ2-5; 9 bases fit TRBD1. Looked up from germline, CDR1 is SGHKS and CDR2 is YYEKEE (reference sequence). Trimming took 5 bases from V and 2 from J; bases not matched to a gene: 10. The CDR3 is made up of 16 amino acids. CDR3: CASRFRDRASQETQYF. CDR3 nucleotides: TGTGCCAGCAGGTTCCGGGACAGGGCATCACAAGAGACCCAGTACTTC.

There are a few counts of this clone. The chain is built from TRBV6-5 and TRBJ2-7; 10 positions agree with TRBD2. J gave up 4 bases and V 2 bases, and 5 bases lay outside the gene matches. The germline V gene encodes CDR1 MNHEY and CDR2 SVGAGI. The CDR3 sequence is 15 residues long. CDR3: CASSYGLAGVYEQYF. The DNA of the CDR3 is TGTGCCAGCAGTTACGGGCTAGCGGGAGTTTACGAGCAGTACTTC.

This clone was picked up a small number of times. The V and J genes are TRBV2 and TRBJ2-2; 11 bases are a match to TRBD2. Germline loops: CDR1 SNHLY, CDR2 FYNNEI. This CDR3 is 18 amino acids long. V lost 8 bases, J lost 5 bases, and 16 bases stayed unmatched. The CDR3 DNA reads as TGTGCCAGCCCCCTCATCTCAACTAGCGGGAGCTGGACCGGGGAGCTGTTTTTT. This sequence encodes CASPLISTSGSWTGELFF.

This CDR3 reads CAWSGSTLSTDTQYF. The CDR3 region has the DNA TGTGCCTGGAGTGGCTCGACACTCTCCACAGATACGCAGTATTTT. This chain uses TRBV30 with TRBJ2-3; the D is unclear. The CDR3 runs 15 residues. CDR1 is GTSNPN, CDR2 SVGIG, per germline (reference sequence). V was clipped by 1 base and J by 2 bases, with 13 bases between them. The full variable domain, its missing parts supplied by reference TRBV30 and TRBJ2-3, is SQTIHQWPATLVQPVGSPLSLECTVEGTSNPNLYWYRQAAGRGLQLLFYSVGIGQISSEVPQNLSASRPQDRQFILSSKKLLLSDSGFYLCAWSGSTLSTDTQYFGPGTRLTVL.

In nucleotides, the CDR3 is TGTGCCAGCAGTTACTCGCACTTTACTAGCACAGATACGCAGTATTTT. Protein product: CASSYSHFTSTDTQYF. The chain recombines TRBV6-5 with TRBJ2-3; no clear D. The germline V gene has CDR1 MNHEY and CDR2 SVGAGI. The CDR3 totals 16 residues. Trimming shortened V by 0 bases and J by 0 bases, and 10 bases separated the two germline ends.

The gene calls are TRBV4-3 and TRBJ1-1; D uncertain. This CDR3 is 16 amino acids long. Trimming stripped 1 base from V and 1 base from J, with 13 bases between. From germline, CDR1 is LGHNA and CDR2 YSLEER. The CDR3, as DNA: TGCGCCAGCAGCCAAGGGTTAACAGAGTGGAACACTGAAGCTTTCTTT. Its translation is CASSQGLTEWNTEAFF.